The 4 T cell receptor beta chains reported below all come from one sample, sequenced in a study of blood T cell repertoires in COVID-19. The protocol was immunoSEQ multiplex PCR, while the TCRdb copy is restricted to in-frame clones and leaves out a portion. The sample lists about 200,000 clones; around 92% were seen once. Input material: PBMCs or T cells enriched from blood (not recorded which). The receptor set was obtained from a woman aged 18-35 years who had recovered from COVID-19.

The J gene is TRBJ1-6, the V gene TRBV3-1 (or the pseudogene TRBV3-2); D gene ambiguous. There are 13 residues in the CDR3. Germline CDR1 reads LGHDT; CDR2 reads YNNKEL (reference sequence). Trimming shortened V by 0 bases and J by 8 bases, and 5 bases separated the two germline ends. The chain's CDR3 is CASSQDFYSPLHF. CDR3 bases: TGTGCCAGCAGCCAAGATTTCTATTCACCCCTCCACTTT.

The chain couples TRBV7-9 to TRBJ2-2; tentative D call: TRBD1 (6 bases). Germline CDR1 reads SEHNR; CDR2 reads FQNEAQ (reference sequence). This CDR3 spans 16 amino acids. V lost 5 bases, J lost 0 bases, and 13 bases lay in between. CDR3 DNA sequence: TGTGCCAGCAGCCCCGACAGGCCCGCGAACACCGGGGAGCTGTTTTTT. Translating gives CASSPDRPANTGELFF.

The rearrangement links TRBV3-1 (or the pseudogene TRBV3-2) to TRBJ1-6, with D perhaps TRBD1 (6 bases). Germline V gives CDR1 LGHDT, CDR2 YNNKEL (reference sequence). This CDR3 has 15 amino acids. The germline V and J ends were trimmed by 3 bases and 7 bases, with 13 bases remaining between them. The chain's CDR3 is CASSQGQKGNSPLHF. The CDR3 nucleotides are TGTGCCAGCAGCCAGGGACAAAAAGGGAATTCACCCCTCCACTTT.

The chain carries TRBV2 and TRBJ2-7; D is unresolved. The CDR3 runs 13 residues. CDR1 and CDR2 from the germline V gene are SNHLY and FYNNEI. V gave up 2 bases and J gave up 0 bases, with 5 bases separating them. The CDR3 DNA follows: TGTGCCAGCAGTGAACCAGTCTCCTACGAGCAGTACTTC. It is translated as CASSEPVSYEQYF. Together with reference TRBV2 and TRBJ2-7, the CDR3 gives the full variable domain: EPEVTQTPSHQVTQMGQEVILRCVPISNHLYFYWYRQILGQKVEFLVSFYNNEISEKSEIFDDQFSVERPDGSNFTLKIRSTKLEDSAMYFCASSEPVSYEQYFGPGTRLTVT.